This entry lists 18 T cell receptor beta chains sequenced from one sample in a study of T cells in Graves' hyperthyroidism and ophthalmopathy. TCR beta CDR3 region amplification was performed from RNA transcripts. TCR CDR3 regions were first amplified by RT-PCR with HTBI primers. Each CDR3 protein is one row after TCRdb ran MiXCR on the multiplex PCR reads. Seen here are over 500,000 distinct CDR3 sequences, roughly 17% observed once, and the top ten hold roughly 18%. Sequencing was carried out using blood. These receptors were taken from a young woman with Graves' ophthalmopathy.

This clonotype was counted ten times or more. The chain couples TRBV20-1 to TRBJ2-3; TRBD2 matches 9 bases. CDR1 and CDR2 (germline): DFQATT, SNEGSKA (reference sequence). The V gene end was trimmed by 7 bases and the J gene end by 2 bases; junction bases not matched to a gene: 13. There are 16 residues in the CDR3. DNA of the CDR3: TGCAGTGTTTACCTTTTAGGGGGACTAGCCACAGATACGCAGTATTTT. This codes for CSVYLLGGLATDTQYF.

This clonotype was counted ten times or more. The V and J genes are TRBV20-1 and TRBJ2-7; D is unresolved. CDR1 and CDR2 (germline): DFQATT, SNEGSKA (reference sequence). There are 16 residues in the CDR3. Trimming cost V 1 base and J 0 bases, with 16 bases left between them. DNA for the CDR3: TGCAGTGCTAGAGTTGGCGGCCCGAGGAGCTCCTACGAGCAGTACTTC. The encoded protein is CSARVGGPRSSYEQYF.

This clonotype was seen ten or more times. The chain recombines TRBV20-1 with TRBJ1-1, with D unresolved. The CDR3 loop spans 11 amino acids. Trimming shortened V by 6 bases and J by 7 bases, and 12 bases separated the two germline ends. Germline CDR1 and CDR2: DFQATT and SNEGSKA (reference sequence). This CDR3 reads CSAIAWDEAFF. The CDR3 DNA reads TGCAGTGCGATCGCCTGGGATGAAGCTTTCTTT.

This clonotype was observed many times. The chain combines TRBV11-2 with TRBJ2-7, with D possibly matching TRBD2 (5 bases). The length of the CDR3 is 16 residues. V gave up 2 bases and J gave up 0 bases, with 14 bases separating them. Germline CDR1 is SGHAT and CDR2 is FQNNGV. The DNA of the CDR3 is TGTGCCAGCAGCTTACTAACTGCACTAGACTCCTACGAGCAGTACTTC. This sequence encodes CASSLLTALDSYEQYF. Combining the CDR3 with reference TRBV11-2 and TRBJ2-7 gives the whole variable domain EAGVAQSPRYKIIEKRQSVAFWCNPISGHATLYWYQQILGQGPKLLIQFQNNGVVDDSQLPKDRFSAERLKGVDSTLKIQPAKLEDSAVYLCASSLLTALDSYEQYFGPGTRLTVT.

This clonotype has a handful of counts. The V call is TRBV15, the J call TRBJ2-3; 8 bases align to TRBD2. The CDR3 sequence is 14 residues long. Trimming took 6 bases from V and 4 from J; bases not matched to a gene: 6. CDR1 is LNHNV and CDR2 is YYDKDF in the germline V gene (reference sequence). This CDR3 is CATSETSAADTQYF. The CDR3 nucleotides are TGTGCCACCAGTGAGACTAGCGCAGCAGATACGCAGTATTTT.

In this sample, this clonotype turned up many times. The chain is built from TRBV28 and TRBJ2-1, with D perhaps matching TRBD2 (5 bases). This CDR3 is 15 amino acids long. CDR1 and CDR2 from the germline V gene are MDHEN and SYDVKM. The ends were cut back, 5 bases at V and 6 bases at J, with 17 bases in the middle. The CDR3 loop is CASSQIHPTSNEQFF. The DNA for the CDR3 is TGTGCCAGCAGTCAAATACACCCCACTAGCAATGAGCAGTTCTTC. The full variable domain, completed using reference TRBV28 and TRBJ2-1, is DVKVTQSSRYLVKRTGEKVFLECVQDMDHENMFWYRQDPGLGLRLIYFSYDVKMKEKGDIPEGYSVSREKKERFSLILESASTNQTSMYLCASSQIHPTSNEQFFGPGTRLTVL.

In this sample, this clonotype turned up many times. This chain uses TRBV12-3 or TRBV12-4 with TRBJ1-1; TRBD1 aligns across 10 bases. The CDR3 is made up of 14 amino acids. V lost 6 bases, J lost 6 bases, and 7 bases stayed unmatched. The CDR3 coding sequence is TGTGCCAGCAGGGGACAGGGGCTTAGCCCTGAAGCTTTCTTT. It is translated as CASRGQGLSPEAFF.

In this sample, this clonotype turned up many times. The chain links TRBV28 to TRBJ2-3; either TRBD1 or TRBD2 may supply D (7 bases each). Trimming shortened V by 5 bases and J by 4 bases, and 13 bases separated the two germline ends. The germline V gene encodes CDR1 MDHEN and CDR2 SYDVKM. This CDR3 contains 14 residues. In DNA form, the CDR3 reads TGTGCCAGCAGTCACAGGGGAGGGGCAGATACGCAGTATTTT. Protein product: CASSHRGGADTQYF.

The genes are TRBV28 and TRBJ1-3, with D unclear. The CDR3 extends over 15 amino acids. V was clipped by 7 bases and J by 0 bases, with 13 bases between them. Per the germline V gene, CDR1 is MDHEN and CDR2 is SYDVKM. CDR3 residues: CASTREGASGNTIYF. As DNA, the CDR3 is TGTGCCAGCACCCGGGAGGGCGCCTCTGGAAACACCATATATTTT.

In its sample, this clonotype was seen many times. This rearrangement joins TRBV28 to TRBJ2-5; 11 bases fit TRBD2. Germline values: CDR1 MDHEN, CDR2 SYDVKM. After removal of 6 bases from V and 2 bases from J, the junction contained 5 bases not matched to a gene. The CDR3 runs to 15 residues. CDR3 in DNA: TGTGCCAGCAGCAGTAGCGGGAGGGGGCAAGAGACCCAGTACTTC. Translating gives CASSSSGRGQETQYF.

This clonotype was found many times. The gene calls are TRBV11-2 and TRBJ2-1; D might be TRBD1 or TRBD2, each matching 5 bases. V gave up 6 bases and J gave up 5 bases, with 20 bases separating them. The CDR3 is 16 residues long. Germline CDR1 reads SGHAT; CDR2 reads FQNNGV. As DNA, the CDR3 is TGTGCCAGCAGATCGGGGCCGCGAGGGCACCACAATGAGCAGTTCTTC. Translated, it gives CASRSGPRGHHNEQFF. Full variable domain (outside the CDR3, taken from reference TRBV11-2 and TRBJ2-1): EAGVAQSPRYKIIEKRQSVAFWCNPISGHATLYWYQQILGQGPKLLIQFQNNGVVDDSQLPKDRFSAERLKGVDSTLKIQPAKLEDSAVYLCASRSGPRGHHNEQFFGPGTRLTVL.

J is TRBJ2-2 and V is TRBV28; D is unresolved. Germline values: CDR1 MDHEN, CDR2 SYDVKM. Trimming took off 3 bases at V and 3 bases at J, with 14 bases between the two ends. This CDR3 region has 16 residues. Here the CDR3 reads CASSLWAEFDTGELFF. In DNA, the CDR3 is TGTGCCAGCAGTTTGTGGGCAGAATTTGACACCGGGGAGCTGTTTTTT.

As to this clonotype: Just one base apart from a much larger clone, this may be a read error. This chain links TRBV13 with TRBJ2-1, with a weak D call TRBD1 (5 bases). Germline V CDR1 and CDR2: PRHDT, FYEKMQ (reference sequence). CDR3 size: 14 residues. CDR3 sequence (DNA): TGTGCCAGCAGCTTAGGTCGACAGAACAATGAGAAGTTCTTC. Protein: CASSLGRQNNEKFF.

The chain links TRBV27 to TRBJ1-5, with TRBD1 matching over 7 bases. J gave up 5 bases and V 3 bases, and 4 bases lay outside the gene matches. The germline V gene has CDR1 MNHEY and CDR2 SMNVEV (reference sequence). The CDR3 spans 14 residues. The chain's CDR3 is CASSFRGPDQPQHF. The CDR3 DNA sequence: TGTGCCAGCAGTTTTAGGGGGCCGGATCAGCCCCAGCATTTT.

This clonotype has a count of ten or more. The V gene is TRBV20-1, the J gene TRBJ1-2; TRBD1 agrees at 11 bases. The CDR3 length is 14 residues. Germline CDR1 reads DFQATT; CDR2 reads SNEGSKA (reference sequence). V lost 5 bases and J lost 5; bases outside the gene matches: 7. The CDR3 here is CSAPRTGGKYGYTF. For the CDR3, the DNA is TGCAGTGCTCCCCGGACAGGGGGCAAATATGGCTACACCTTC.

The V gene is TRBV10-2, the J gene TRBJ1-5, with D uncertain. CDR1 and CDR2 from the germline V gene are WSHSY and SAAADI. V was shortened by 0 bases and J by 0 bases, with 6 bases between the two germline ends. This CDR3 is 15 amino acids long. The CDR3 here is CASSESAYSNQPQHF. The CDR3 DNA reads as TGCGCCAGCAGTGAGTCAGCTTATAGCAATCAGCCCCAGCATTTT.

With regard to this clonotype: A much larger clone lies a single base off, so this may be a read error. V usage is TRBV28 and J usage is TRBJ2-2; D may match TRBD1 or TRBD2 (7 bases each). V dropped 5 bases and J dropped 7 bases, with 17 bases sitting between them. Germline V CDR1 and CDR2: MDHEN, SYDVKM. The CDR3 length is 15 residues. CDR3 loop: CASSHNRGGGGELFF. CDR3 coding DNA: TGTGCCAGCAGTCACAACAGGGGCGGGGGCGGGGAGCTGTTTTTT.

This sequence joins TRBV28 and TRBJ2-2; D unclear. Between the trimmed V and J ends, which lost 7 bases and 1 base, there was a span of 13 bases. CDR3 length: 15 amino acids. Germline CDR1 reads MDHEN; CDR2 reads SYDVKM. The CDR3 is CASILSPGNTGELFF. CDR3 DNA sequence: TGTGCCAGCATCCTAAGTCCGGGGAACACCGGGGAGCTGTTTTTT.